This T cell receptor beta chain stems from a study of CD8 T cells in ankylosing spondylitis. The V gene's germline CDR1 is SGHTA and CDR2 FQGNSA. The CDR3 runs 15 residues. V shed 1 base and J shed 4 bases, with 13 bases lying between them. TCRdb analysed the 5' RACE reads with MiXCR anew, one entry per CDR3 protein. The profile shows roughly 250,000 distinct CDR3 sequences, about 10% of them singletons. The chain couples TRBV7-2 to TRBJ1-2; tentative D call: TRBD1 (5 bases). Sequenced sample: blood, either unsorted or a sorted T cell fraction (not recorded which). The source is a male donor with ankylosing spondylitis or in good health (not recorded which). CDR3 region: CASSLVAGVTYGYTF. The CDR3 DNA reads as TGTGCCAGCAGCTTAGTTGCGGGGGTAACCTATGGCTACACCTTC.